Listed below are T cell receptor beta chains from one sample, sequenced in a study of blood T cell repertoires in COVID-19. Measured with immunoSEQ multiplex PCR; TCRdb has only the in-frame clones, and not every one. The sample comprises 300,000 to 400,000 clones, more than 70% of which are singletons, and roughly 1.7% rests with the top ten. Sequencing was carried out using peripheral blood. These receptors all stem from a woman in her twenties or thirties with COVID-19, enrolled during active disease. Each CDR3 is given with its conserved first and last residue. The D gene is left open where the match is weak. For some rows the clone size is stated as once, few or many, or as a class when expanded; others skip it.

TRBV5-4	.	TRBJ2-2	14	TRBD1	CASSRQGVGGELFF	TGTGCCAGCAGCCGACAGGGGGTGGGCGGGGAGCTGTTTTTT
TRBV5-1	.	TRBJ2-2	16	TRBD2	CASSLGVAGSTGELFF	TGCGCCAGCAGCTTGGGGGTAGCGGGTTCCACCGGGGAGCTGTTTTTT
TRBV12-5	.	TRBJ1-1	15	.	CASGLVPSMNTEAFF	TGTGCTAGTGGTTTGGTCCCGAGTATGAACACTGAAGCTTTCTTT
TRBV6-2/TRBV6-3	.	TRBJ2-5	14	TRBD1	CASSFDRGGETQYF	TGTGCCAGCAGCTTCGACAGGGGAGGAGAGACCCAGTACTTC
TRBV29-1	.	TRBJ2-2	12	.	CSLLAPTGELFF	TGCAGCCTCCTAGCTCCCACCGGGGAGCTGTTTTTT
TRBV19	few	TRBJ1-2	13	.	CASSLAGNYGYTF	TGTGCCAGTAGTTTGGCGGGAAACTATGGCTACACCTTC
TRBV27	.	TRBJ2-1	11	TRBD2	CASYGRNEQFF	TGTGCCAGCTACGGGAGGAATGAGCAGTTCTTC
TRBV9	once	TRBJ2-2	16	.	CASSPVLGANTGELFF	TGTGCCAGCAGCCCTGTTTTAGGGGCCAACACCGGGGAGCTGTTTTTT
TRBV10-3	.	TRBJ1-1	12	.	CAISARDTEAFF	TGTGCCATCAGTGCCAGGGACACTGAAGCTTTCTTT
TRBV5-1	.	TRBJ1-5	13	.	CASSFNPDQPQHF	TGCGCCAGCAGCTTTAACCCGGATCAGCCCCAGCATTTT
TRBV21-1	.	TRBJ1-2	15	.	CASSKYGDLPYGYTF	TGTGCCAGCAGCAAATACGGGGATCTCCCATATGGCTACACCTTC
TRBV29-1	.	TRBJ1-1	12	.	CSVLRDGAEAFF	TGCAGCGTACTCAGGGATGGGGCTGAAGCTTTCTTT
TRBV5-1	few	TRBJ2-1	14	TRBD2	CASSLGTSGLEQFF	TGCGCCAGCAGCTTAGGGACTAGCGGGCTCGAGCAGTTCTTC
TRBV7-8	.	TRBJ2-7	15	.	CASSFDRHSSYEQYF	TGTGCCAGCAGCTTCGACAGGCATAGCTCCTACGAGCAGTACTTC
TRBV19	.	TRBJ1-1	16	.	CASSISPTGSSTEAFF	TGTGCCAGTAGTATTTCCCCCACAGGGTCGAGCACTGAAGCTTTCTTT
TRBV19	once	TRBJ1-4	14	.	CASSRGPLGEKLFF	TGTGCCAGTAGCCGAGGGCCTCTCGGAGAAAAACTGTTTTTT
TRBV4-1	.	TRBJ2-5	17	.	CASSQNLGGGWRETQYF	TGCGCCAGCAGCCAAAATCTCGGGGGAGGATGGAGGGAGACCCAGTACTTC
TRBV7-9	.	TRBJ2-5	14	.	CASSSSTGEETQYF	TGTGCCAGCAGCTCCTCGACTGGAGAAGAGACCCAGTACTTC
TRBV3-1/TRBV3-2	.	TRBJ1-1	19	.	CASSQGIPSNREGNTEAFF	TGTGCCAGCAGCCAAGGAATACCCTCTAACCGGGAGGGGAACACTGAAGCTTTCTTT
TRBV3-1/TRBV3-2	few	TRBJ2-1	13	TRBD2	CASSHTSVNEQFF	TGTGCCAGCAGCCATACTAGCGTCAATGAGCAGTTCTTC
TRBV5-1	.	TRBJ1-2	14	.	CASREVRVGYGYTF	TGCGCCAGCAGAGAAGTCAGGGTTGGCTATGGCTACACCTTC
TRBV28	.	TRBJ1-5	13	.	CAAKDISNQPQHF	TGTGCCGCGAAGGACATTTCCAATCAGCCCCAGCATTTT
TRBV11-3	few	TRBJ2-7	17	TRBD1	CASSPRSGTGGSYEQYF	TGTGCCAGCAGCCCGCGGTCCGGGACAGGGGGATCCTACGAGCAGTACTTC
TRBV14	.	TRBJ2-7	15	TRBD1	CASSHPGQGFYEQYF	TGTGCCAGCAGCCACCCGGGACAGGGCTTCTACGAGCAGTACTTC
TRBV10-3	.	TRBJ2-3	15	.	CAISDKGAHTDTQYF	TGTGCCATCAGTGATAAAGGGGCGCACACAGATACGCAGTATTTT
TRBV19	.	TRBJ2-4	16	TRBD2	CASSIRLGLAENIQYF	TGTGCCAGTAGTATACGATTGGGACTAGCTGAAAACATTCAGTACTTC
TRBV6-2/TRBV6-3	.	TRBJ2-1	17	.	CASSSRQAYISYNEQFF	TGTGCCAGCAGTTCCCGCCAGGCATACATCTCCTACAATGAGCAGTTCTTC
TRBV7-9	.	TRBJ2-3	15	TRBD2	CASSRGTSGADTQYF	TGTGCCAGCAGCCGCGGGACTAGCGGTGCGGATACGCAGTATTTT
TRBV7-8	.	TRBJ1-2	13	.	CASSLSAGPNYTF	TGTGCCAGCAGCTTATCCGCAGGGCCGAACTACACCTTC
TRBV7-2	.	TRBJ2-4	13	.	CASSTMGGNIQYF	TGTGCCAGCAGCACCATGGGGGGAAACATTCAGTACTTC
TRBV14	once	TRBJ1-4	15	.	CASSPAGGGSEKLFF	TGTGCCAGCAGCCCAGCCGGCGGAGGGAGTGAAAAACTGTTTTTT
TRBV5-1	.	TRBJ2-5	14	.	CASSLWGPQETQYF	TGCGCCAGCAGCTTGTGGGGGCCCCAAGAGACCCAGTACTTC
TRBV6-5	.	TRBJ1-1	15	.	CASSYGQQGNTEAFF	TGTGCCAGCAGTTACGGGCAACAGGGGAACACTGAAGCTTTCTTT
TRBV19	.	TRBJ2-7	16	TRBD1	CASSIRTGNLGYEQYF	TGTGCCAGTAGTATCCGGACAGGGAACCTTGGCTACGAGCAGTACTTC
TRBV4-1	.	TRBJ1-2	13	.	CASSQGGGRGYTF	TGCGCCAGCAGCCAGGGCGGGGGTCGTGGCTACACCTTC
TRBV19	.	TRBJ1-6	12	.	CASRSGVAPLHF	TGTGCCAGTAGGTCAGGGGTAGCGCCCCTCCACTTT
TRBV2	.	TRBJ1-1	15	.	CASCPLDRLNTEAFF	TGTGCCAGCTGCCCCCTGGACAGATTGAACACTGAAGCTTTCTTT
TRBV5-1	.	TRBJ1-1	13	TRBD1	CASSLTGDTEAFF	TGCGCCAGCAGCTTAACAGGGGACACTGAAGCTTTCTTT
TRBV6-5	.	TRBJ2-2	16	.	CASSYSFQGNTGELFF	TGTGCCAGCAGTTACTCGTTCCAGGGTAATACCGGGGAGCTGTTTTTT
TRBV7-8	.	TRBJ2-7	16	TRBD1	CASTLSATGAPYEQYF	TGTGCCAGCACCCTATCCGCGACAGGGGCGCCCTACGAGCAGTACTTC
TRBV28	.	TRBJ2-3	16	.	CASSLGPQSPTDTQYF	TGTGCCAGCAGTTTGGGTCCACAGTCCCCCACAGATACGCAGTATTTT
TRBV18	few	TRBJ1-1	14	.	CASSADRMNTEAFF	TGTGCCAGCTCAGCCGACAGAATGAACACTGAAGCTTTCTTT
TRBV6-2/TRBV6-3	.	TRBJ2-7	16	.	CASSYSIPARGTEQYF	TGTGCCAGCAGTTACTCGATCCCGGCCAGGGGTACCGAGCAGTACTTC
TRBV6-6	.	TRBJ1-6	15	.	CASSSLTNYNSPLHF	TGTGCCAGCAGTTCGTTGACAAACTATAATTCACCCCTCCACTTT
TRBV30	.	TRBJ1-2	15	TRBD1	CAWRVDRGEDYGYTF	TGTGCCTGGAGGGTTGACAGGGGAGAAGACTATGGCTACACCTTC
TRBV9	.	TRBJ2-1	16	TRBD1	CASSVANTQGYNEQFF	TGTGCCAGCAGCGTAGCCAACACACAGGGGTACAATGAGCAGTTCTTC
TRBV6-2/TRBV6-3	few	TRBJ1-2	15	.	CASSYLPGKNYGYTF	TGTGCCAGCAGTTACTTACCAGGGAAAAACTATGGCTACACCTTC
TRBV7-8	.	TRBJ2-1	14	.	CASSLVGTRNEQFF	TGTGCCAGCAGCTTAGTCGGTACCCGGAATGAGCAGTTCTTC
TRBV7-9	.	TRBJ2-1	13	.	CASSLAASNEQFF	TGTGCCAGCAGCTTAGCTGCTAGCAATGAGCAGTTCTTC
TRBV27	.	TRBJ2-5	13	.	CASSFARLSSQYF	TGTGCCAGCAGTTTTGCGAGGCTATCGTCCCAGTACTTC
TRBV24-1	.	TRBJ2-7	15	.	CATSDARGLSYEQYF	TGTGCCACCAGTGACGCCAGGGGTCTCTCCTACGAGCAGTACTTC
TRBV5-6	.	TRBJ1-5	13	.	CASSRQDSQPQHF	TGTGCCAGCAGCAGACAGGATTCTCAGCCCCAGCATTTT
TRBV21-1	.	TRBJ2-1	10	.	CARPGFEQFF	TGTGCCAGGCCAGGGTTTGAGCAGTTCTTC
TRBV19	.	TRBJ1-2	14	.	CASSIPGGGNGYTF	TGTGCCAGTAGTATTCCCGGGGGGGGTAATGGCTACACCTTC
TRBV18	.	TRBJ2-5	15	TRBD2	CASSPSILAEETQYF	TGTGCCAGCTCACCAAGTATCCTAGCGGAAGAGACCCAGTACTTC
TRBV5-5	.	TRBJ1-6	14	.	CASSLVQDNSPLHF	TGTGCCAGCAGCTTGGTACAGGATAATTCACCCCTCCACTTT
TRBV4-3	once	TRBJ1-3	15	.	CASSQDLVSGNTIYF	TGCGCCAGCAGCCAAGATTTAGTTTCTGGAAACACCATATATTTT